The T cell receptor beta chain under discussion was sequenced for a study of breast tumors, draining lymph nodes, adjacent tissues. Samples came from axillary lymph nodes draining the breast cancer. Findings and caveats of the study: That most tumor T cells come from lymph nodes remained unproven. Tumor repertoires ranked between lymph nodes and nontumor tissue in diversity, with V and J gene preferences.

TCRdb ran MiXCR on the multiplex PCR reads and lists one entry per CDR3 protein. The profile covers about 300,000 distinct CDR3 sequences, with around 31% appearing a single time and more than 0.85% taken by the ten largest. This clonotype appeared a single time. Its antigen is still unknown. The germline CDR1 and CDR2 sequences are MGHRA and YSYEKL. The V end was cut by 0 bases, the J end by 5 bases, with 7 bases between. This CDR3 region has 13 residues. Sequences were obtained from axillary lymph node tissue. The chain is built from TRBV4-1 and TRBJ1-2; the D is unclear. The sequence was collected from a female donor with breast cancer. Some clones in this sample may be carry-over from other donors' samples. The DNA for the CDR3 is TGCGCCAGCAGCCAAGACCCCAAATATGGCTACACCTTC. Translation gives CASSQDPKYGYTF.